The rows below give T cell receptor beta chains drawn from one sample of a study of blood T cell repertoires in COVID-19. Assay used: immunoSEQ multiplex PCR; TCRdb lists only in-frame clones, some missing. This sample carries 110,000 or so clones, 80% to 90% of them seen once, and the ten largest clones take approximately 8.7%. Specimen: peripheral blood. The receptors derive from a man aged 70 or older who had recovered from COVID-19. Each CDR3 is given with its conserved first and last residue.

V,J,CDR3
TRBV11-2,TRBJ2-5,CASSSGVLRAETQYF
TRBV5-6,TRBJ2-7,CASSFVGSSNVYEQYF
TRBV2,TRBJ2-7,CASSTYYEQYF
TRBV5-4,TRBJ2-7,CASSPSGEAGYEQYF
TRBV5-1,TRBJ2-3,CASSLTTGRDTQYF
TRBV28,TRBJ1-1,CASSLTANTEAFF
TRBV5-4,TRBJ2-5,CASSLGTSGENEETQYF
TRBV18,TRBJ2-1,CASFGGRAFNEQFF
TRBV5-1,TRBJ1-1,CASSFSGARNTEAFF
TRBV9,TRBJ2-3,CASSVQAGTDTQYF
TRBV6-5,TRBJ2-2,CASSRAGAVTGELFF
TRBV2,TRBJ2-3,CASSTPLAGRTDTQYF
TRBV19,TRBJ2-3,CASHPQGSTTQYF
TRBV9,TRBJ2-1,CASSVQGYEQFF
TRBV19,TRBJ2-7,CASSMGQGSEQYF
TRBV24-1,TRBJ2-5,CATSDSGEETQYF
TRBV6-2/TRBV6-3,TRBJ1-3,CASSPAVQGRGNTIYF
TRBV7-9,TRBJ2-7,CASSLGQRGQGAEQYF
TRBV28,TRBJ1-3,CASSDRWGYSGNTIYF
TRBV18,TRBJ1-1,CASSPGAGETEAFF
TRBV5-4,TRBJ1-1,CASSRGGDSNTEAFF
TRBV10-3,TRBJ2-7,CATRGIGQTYEQYF
TRBV7-2,TRBJ2-1,CASSLEGAVSYNEQFF
TRBV24-1,TRBJ2-1,CATSDPTLSYNEQFF
TRBV5-1,TRBJ2-1,CASSRQASGPYNEQFF
TRBV4-3,TRBJ2-1,CASSPTGLAGLDNEQFF
TRBV7-8,TRBJ2-7,CASSSGTGLYEQYF
TRBV11-2,TRBJ2-5,CASTRTGTSGTIAQETQYF
TRBV28,TRBJ1-2,CASSLVAGTKGYTF
TRBV7-2,TRBJ2-1,CASSLFRVSSYNEQFF
TRBV5-1,TRBJ1-1,CASSSPSAGSTEAFF
TRBV9,TRBJ1-6,CASSVDSQGSSPLHF
TRBV5-4,TRBJ2-7,CASSPAGGLSYEQYF
TRBV14,TRBJ2-3,CASSLWDTRTDTQYF
TRBV21-1,TRBJ2-7,CASSKVKGQIYEQYF
TRBV19,TRBJ1-5,CASSGLQGANQPQHF
TRBV28,TRBJ2-2,CASTSTGGTGELFF
TRBV28,TRBJ2-2,CASSSRRFGNTGELFF
TRBV5-1,TRBJ2-1,CASSPPQGVEQFF
TRBV6-2/TRBV6-3,TRBJ2-7,CASSYLPGWNYEQYF
TRBV5-1,TRBJ2-6,CASSLVGSGANVLTF
TRBV28,TRBJ1-2,CASGVGVDYGYTF
TRBV3-1/TRBV3-2,TRBJ1-5,CASSGTGVQPQHF
TRBV28,TRBJ1-1,CASGRGQNTEAFF
TRBV29-1,TRBJ2-7,CSVLRDRAYEQYF
TRBV15,TRBJ1-6,CATSRDYGRNNSPLHF
TRBV19,TRBJ2-7,CASSMKRDYEQYF